This T cell receptor (beta chain) was captured by sequencing in a study of T-cell reconstitution after alpha-beta-depleted transplantation in children. General observations from the study: Expanded graft clones numbering several hundred reportedly gave rise to alpha-beta T cells about two months after transplant. Some patients' high day-60 TCRbeta diversity was attributed to recipient cells surviving conditioning. Most T-cell counts and diversity one year after the transplant came from T cells that were newly produced.

Note on this clonotype: What it recognizes is unknown.

A TCRbeta library incorporating unique molecular identifiers was prepared. MiXCR was run by TCRdb on the PCR reads, yielding one entry per CDR3 protein. The table has several thousand distinct CDR3 sequences, under 20% seen once. Sequencing was performed on PBMCs, mostly from graft donor cells, taken 60 days after TCRalphabeta/CD19-depleted stem cell transplant. The TCR comes from a male patient aged 5 to 17 who had a stem cell transplant for acute myeloid leukemia, so the T cells may come from the graft donor.

The CDR3 sequence: CASRSTGGYYGYTF. The DNA for the CDR3 is TGCGCCAGCAGATCGACAGGGGGTTACTATGGCTACACCTTC. The V gene is TRBV5-1, the J gene TRBJ1-2, with TRBD1 matching over 9 bases. Germline V lookup: CDR1 SGHRS, CDR2 YFSETQ. The CDR3 loop spans 14 amino acids. V dropped 5 bases and J dropped 3; count of bases not matched to a gene: 5.